What follows is one TCR beta chain and its context. The data derive from a study of blood T cell repertoires in COVID-19. The overall study: The United States, Italy and Spain supplied acute and convalescent COVID-19 samples. Nucleic acid was either cDNA or gDNA, and it came from T cells, B-cell-depleted T cells, or PBMCs.

The CDR3 has 14 residues. V was trimmed by 4 bases and J by 6 bases, leaving 15 bases between them. CDR1 and CDR2 (germline): LGHNA, YNFKEQ. This table comes from immunoSEQ multiplex PCR, and its TCRdb copy is limited to in-frame clones, with some not included. Counted here are over 200,000 clones, around four fifths occurring once; the ten biggest clones make up about 9%. The rearrangement links TRBV4-2 to TRBJ1-2, with D perhaps matching TRBD1 (5 bases). The sample consisted of peripheral blood. This clonotype was sampled from a man aged 35 to 55 with active or convalescent COVID-19. For the CDR3, the DNA is TGTGCCAGCAGCCCACAGGCGGGGGGAAATGGCTACACCTTC. Translating gives CASSPQAGGNGYTF.